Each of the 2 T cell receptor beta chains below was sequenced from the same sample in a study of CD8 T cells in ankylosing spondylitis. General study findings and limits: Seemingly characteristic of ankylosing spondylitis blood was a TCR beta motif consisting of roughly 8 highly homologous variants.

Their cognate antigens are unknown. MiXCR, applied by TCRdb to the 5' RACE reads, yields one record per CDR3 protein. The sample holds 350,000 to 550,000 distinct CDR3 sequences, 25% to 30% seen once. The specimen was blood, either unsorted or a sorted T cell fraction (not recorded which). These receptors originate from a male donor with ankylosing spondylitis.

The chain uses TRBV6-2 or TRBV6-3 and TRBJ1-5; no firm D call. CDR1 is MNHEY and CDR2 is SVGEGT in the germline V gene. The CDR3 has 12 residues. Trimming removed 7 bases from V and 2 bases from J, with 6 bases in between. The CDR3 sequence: CASTQGNQPQHF. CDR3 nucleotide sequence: TGTGCCAGCACCCAGGGCAATCAGCCCCAGCATTTT.

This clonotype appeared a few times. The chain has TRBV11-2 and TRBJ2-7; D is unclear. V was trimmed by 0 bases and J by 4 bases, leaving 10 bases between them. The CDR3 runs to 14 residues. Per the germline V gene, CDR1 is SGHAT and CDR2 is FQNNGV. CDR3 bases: TGTGCCAGCAGCTTAGATCTTGCGGCATACGAGCAGTACGTC. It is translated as CASSLDLAAYEQYV.